The 23 T cell receptor beta chains presented below share a single source sample, sequenced in a study of blood T cells in healthy people across ages. Sample-barcoded 5' priming and a J-beta primer mix drove a second PCR of 7 to 11 cycles. TCRdb reprocessed the 5' RACE reads via MiXCR and lists one record per CDR3 protein. The table shows roughly 2 million distinct CDR3 sequences, with about 49% occurring only once. The specimen was blood. The receptors derive from a woman between 40 and 50 years old in good health.

This clonotype was detected only a few times. V and J are TRBV6-2 or TRBV6-3 and TRBJ2-3; 7 bases fit TRBD2. Germline V lookup: CDR1 MNHEY, CDR2 SVGEGT. The junction had 4 bases not matched to a gene; V was cut back by 1 base and J by 0 bases. CDR3 length: 16 amino acids. CDR3 bases: TGTGCCAGCAGTTACTTCGGGACTACTAGCACAGATACGCAGTATTTT. The encoded protein is CASSYFGTTSTDTQYF.

The CDR3 is CSAHSPWGDSYNEQFF. CDR3 coding DNA: TGCAGTGCCCACTCCCCCTGGGGGGACTCTTACAATGAGCAGTTCTTC. The gene calls are TRBV20-1 and TRBJ2-1, with D perhaps matching TRBD2 (6 bases). Looked up from germline, CDR1 is DFQATT and CDR2 is SNEGSKA (reference sequence). This CDR3 has 16 residues. The ends were cut back, 6 bases at V and 4 bases at J, with 22 bases in the middle.

The CDR3 DNA reads TGCAGTGCTAGAGGAACTAGCGGGGATCAAGAGACCCAGTACTTC. Translated: CSARGTSGDQETQYF. This chain connects TRBV20-1 to TRBJ2-7; TRBD2 matches at 10 bases. The J call is uncertain, as TRBJ2-5 better fits the DNA end. CDR3 length: 15 residues. CDR1 DFQATT and CDR2 SNEGSKA come from the germline V gene (reference sequence).

The CDR3 is CASSLEGRADEQFF. CDR3 in DNA: TGTGCCAGCAGCCTAGAGGGTAGGGCTGATGAGCAGTTCTTC. The chain joins TRBV7-9 to TRBJ2-1; tentative D call: TRBD2 (5 bases). Germline V gene sequence: CDR1 SEHNR, CDR2 FQNEAQ (reference sequence). Trimming left V 5 bases short and J 8 bases short, with 16 bases between. CDR3 size: 14 residues.

The chain employs TRBV5-6 and TRBJ2-5, with D maybe TRBD2 (6 bases). The CDR3 has 14 amino acids. Germline V gives CDR1 SGHDT, CDR2 YYEEEE. Trimming cost V 5 bases and J 4 bases, with 15 bases left between them. The CDR3 region is CASRTGLFGETQYF. The CDR3 nucleotides read TGTGCCAGCAGGACGGGACTTTTCGGAGAGACCCAGTACTTC.

In this sample, this clonotype turned up a few times. The chain uses TRBV29-1 and TRBJ1-2; D is perhaps TRBD1 (5 bases). Germline loops: CDR1 SQVTM, CDR2 ANQGSEA. V was trimmed by 4 bases and J by 5 bases, leaving 11 bases between them. The CDR3 covers 12 residues. The chain's CDR3 is CSVVSGSYGYTF. The CDR3 DNA follows: TGCAGCGTTGTATCAGGGAGTTATGGCTACACCTTC. The full variable domain, its missing parts supplied by reference TRBV29-1 and TRBJ1-2, is SAVISQKPSRDICQRGTSLTIQCQVDSQVTMMFWYRQQPGQSLTLIATANQGSEATYESGFVIDKFPISRPNLTFSTLTVSNMSPEDSSIYLCSVVSGSYGYTFGSGTRLTVV.

The genes are TRBV4-3 and TRBJ2-7, with D perhaps matching TRBD2 (5 bases). V dropped 3 bases and J dropped 0 bases, with 9 bases sitting between them. CDR3 size: 14 residues. CDR1 is LGHNA and CDR2 is YSLEER in the germline V gene. DNA of the CDR3: TGCGCCAGCAGCCAGTCCGGGGTCTCCTACGAGCAGTACTTC. Translation gives CASSQSGVSYEQYF.

The V call is TRBV4-2, the J call TRBJ2-3; 10 positions match TRBD2. The germline CDR1 and CDR2 sequences are LGHNA and YNFKEQ. This CDR3 is built from 17 residues. The trim removed 0 bases at V and 4 bases at J, leaving 7 bases unmatched. Here the CDR3 DNA reads TGTGCCAGCAGCCAAGATGGAACTAGCGGGGTGTCAGATACGCAGTATTTT. Translated, it gives CASSQDGTSGVSDTQYF.

CDR3 in amino acids: CASSPRGLAGKETQYF. The CDR3 DNA is TGTGCCAGCAGCCCGCGAGGACTAGCGGGTAAAGAGACCCAGTACTTC. The rearrangement joins TRBV7-2 to TRBJ2-5; 11 nucleotides agree with TRBD2. CDR1 is SGHTA and CDR2 is FQGNSA in the germline V gene. This CDR3 spans 16 amino acids. The J segment lost 3 bases and the V segment lost 5 bases, leaving 8 bases of the junction unmatched.

The V gene is TRBV6-5, the J gene TRBJ2-3; 8 nucleotides match TRBD1. Per germline, CDR1 MNHEY and CDR2 SVGAGI. V shed 7 bases, J shed 6 bases, and the junction held 12 bases outside the gene matches. This CDR3 has 15 residues. The CDR3 region is CASTRQGKNSDTQYF. The CDR3 DNA reads as TGTGCCAGCACTCGACAGGGGAAGAACTCTGATACGCAGTATTTT.

The V gene is TRBV20-1, the J gene TRBJ2-1, with 9 nucleotides matching TRBD2. The CDR3 has 13 amino acids. The V gene's germline CDR1 is DFQATT and CDR2 SNEGSKA (reference sequence). V lost 5 bases to trimming and J lost 3 bases; unmatched junction nucleotides: 2. The CDR3 protein is CSAPLAGYNEQFF. The CDR3 DNA reads TGCAGTGCTCCACTAGCGGGCTACAATGAGCAGTTCTTC.

The genes are TRBV7-2 and TRBJ2-1; 10 bases map to TRBD2. The CDR3 has 15 residues. The junction had 5 bases not matched to a gene; V was cut back by 6 bases and J by 3 bases. CDR1 and CDR2 from the germline V gene are SGHTA and FQGNSA. This CDR3 is CASSSLAGYYNEQFF. The CDR3, as DNA: TGTGCCAGCAGTTCACTAGCGGGGTACTACAATGAGCAGTTCTTC.

The chain has TRBV24-1 and TRBJ2-6, with D perhaps TRBD2 (6 bases). CDR1 and CDR2 (germline): KGHDR, SFDVKD. With 5 bases removed from V and 4 bases from J, the gap between germline ends came to 20 bases. The CDR3 extends over 18 amino acids. For the CDR3, the DNA is TGTGCCACCAGTGGCCCCGGGAGAGGGGCGTCCGGGGCCAACGTCCTGACTTTC. Its translation: CATSGPGRGASGANVLTF.

The V call is TRBV7-9, the J call TRBJ2-7; D is unclear. Germline CDR1 is SEHNR and CDR2 is FQNEAQ (reference sequence). The ends were cut back, 2 bases at V and 12 bases at J, with 17 bases in the middle. The CDR3 contains 13 residues. The CDR3 reads CASSLSIQAGAYF. The CDR3 DNA is TGTGCCAGCAGCTTATCAATCCAGGCAGGCGCGTACTTC.

V usage is TRBV4-1 and J usage is TRBJ1-3; possibly TRBD1 for D (6 bases). Trimming shortened V by 3 bases and J by 4 bases, and 10 bases separated the two germline ends. CDR1 and CDR2 from the germline V gene are MGHRA and YSYEKL. CDR3 length: 14 residues. CDR3 in DNA: TGCGCCAGCAGCCACCCGGGGGGCGGAAACACCATATATTTT. It translates to CASSHPGGGNTIYF.

There are a few counts of this clonotype. The genes are TRBV20-1 and TRBJ1-5; D remains unclear. CDR1 and CDR2 (germline): DFQATT, SNEGSKA (reference sequence). The CDR3 sequence is 14 residues long. V lost 3 bases and J lost 0, with 9 bases in between. CDR3 nucleotide sequence: TGCAGTGCTAGTATTCCGTATAGCAATCAGCCCCAGCATTTT. It translates to CSASIPYSNQPQHF.

The J gene is TRBJ2-5, the V gene TRBV20-1; a possible D gene is TRBD1 (6 bases). Trimming took off 6 bases at V and 9 bases at J, with 26 bases between the two ends. Germline CDR1 DFQATT, CDR2 SNEGSKA (reference sequence). The CDR3 totals 15 residues. CDR3 amino acids: CSAQGDQGSTEAQYF. The CDR3 DNA follows: TGCAGTGCACAAGGGGACCAGGGGTCTACGGAGGCCCAGTACTTC.

The genes are TRBV20-1 and TRBJ1-4; a weak D match, TRBD1 (5 bases). The V gene's germline CDR1 is DFQATT and CDR2 SNEGSKA (reference sequence). V shed 5 bases and J shed 3 bases, with 10 bases lying between them. The CDR3 has 13 amino acids. Here the CDR3 DNA reads TGCAGTGCTGACAGCGGAGCTAATGAAAAACTGTTTTTT. Translation gives CSADSGANEKLFF.

This clonotype has just one count. V is TRBV7-3 and J is TRBJ2-1; D may be TRBD1 or TRBD2 (5 bases each). CDR3 length: 15 amino acids. The V end was cut by 3 bases, the J end by 5 bases, with 14 bases between. Germline V gene data show CDR1 as SGHTA and CDR2 as FQGTGA. The CDR3 loop reads CASSFGTLGHNEQFF. For the CDR3, the DNA is TGTGCCAGCAGCTTCGGGACGCTGGGGCACAATGAGCAGTTCTTC.

Here the CDR3 DNA reads TGTGCCAGCAGCCCCTATGGGACTAGCGGGGGGGAACTACTAGATACGCAGTATTTT. Its translation: CASSPYGTSGGELLDTQYF. This chain links TRBV7-9 with TRBJ2-3; 16 bases match TRBD2. The length of the CDR3 is 19 residues. V lost 5 bases and J lost 5; bases outside the gene matches: 13. In germline, CDR1 is SEHNR, CDR2 FQNEAQ (reference sequence).

This sequence joins TRBV15 and TRBJ2-1; D gene unclear. This CDR3 has 17 residues. CDR1 and CDR2 (germline): LNHNV, YYDKDF (reference sequence). Trimming shortened V by 0 bases and J by 0 bases, and 12 bases separated the two germline ends. The CDR3 is CATSRDRASSSYNEQFF. The CDR3 coding sequence is TGTGCCACCAGCAGAGATCGGGCTTCCAGCTCCTACAATGAGCAGTTCTTC.

V gene TRBV5-1 combines with J gene TRBJ2-7; maybe TRBD2 (6 bases). The DNA matches TRBJ2-5 better at its end, which makes the J call doubtful. CDR1 and CDR2 from the germline V gene are SGHRS and YFSETQ. The CDR3 contains 17 residues. The CDR3 DNA reads as TGCGCCAGCAGCTTGGTGCCCGGGACTCTCGGGGTCCAGACCCAGTACTTC. Translated, it gives CASSLVPGTLGVQTQYF.

This clonotype was observed a handful of times. This chain connects TRBV6-1 to TRBJ2-7; no clear D gene. With the DNA end fitting TRBJ2-5 better, the J assignment may be wrong. CDR1 is MNHNS and CDR2 is SASEGT in the germline V gene. CDR3 length: 12 residues. As DNA, the CDR3 is TGTGCCAGCAGTCTCTCGGGTCAGACCCAGTACTTC. Translating gives CASSLSGQTQYF.